The TCR beta chain described here comes from a study of cytomegalovirus exposure and HLA in healthy donors. The study's findings and limits: Exclusion applied to some V segments, including TRBV6-2 and TRBV6-3, as they were indistinguishable. The majority of TCR sequences were rare, yet some public TCRs appeared in many donors.

This clone came up once. What it binds is not known. These donors, healthy bone marrow donors, were studied. The CDR3 has 17 amino acids. CDR1 is SGHRS and CDR2 is YFSETQ in the germline V gene. J gave up 2 bases and V 2 bases, and 7 bases lay outside the gene matches. With 60 Vbeta and 13 Jbeta primers, the PCR was carried out. Sequencing used immunoSEQ multiplex PCR; TCRdb keeps in-frame clones, though not all of them. The sample includes fewer than 120,000 clones, about three quarters seen only once; the top ten take about 3.2%. The origin of this receptor is an older woman in good health and CMV-seropositive. This chain links TRBV5-1 with TRBJ2-3; 11 positions match TRBD2. Sequenced: PBMCs. Here the CDR3 reads CASSFPRLAGPTDTQYF. Here the CDR3 DNA reads TGCGCCAGCAGCTTTCCAAGACTAGCGGGACCCACAGATACGCAGTATTTT.